A selection of T cell receptor beta chains follows, all from one sample in a study of shared clonotypes between healthy human individuals. TCRdb's table, derived via immunoSEQ multiplex PCR, lists solely in-frame clones and lacks some. The sample contains 2,500,000 or so clones, 92% of which appear only once. The source material was naive CD4+ T cells from PBMCs. The receptors originated from a man younger than 35 in good health. Some clones in this sample may be carry-over from other donors' samples. Each CDR3 is given with its conserved first and last residue. A D gene is named only where the DNA matches it firmly. Only part of the rows carry a size: once, few, many, or a class if the clone is expanded.

CDR3aa: CASSSQGASLGYTF
CDR3nt: TGTGCCAGCAGTTCACAGGGGGCTTCTCTTGGCTACACCTTC
d_gene: TRBD1
j_gene: TRBJ1-2
abundance: -
v_gene: TRBV28

CDR3aa: CASSLEGGRQETQYF
CDR3nt: TGTGCCAGCTCCCTCGAAGGGGGCAGACAAGAGACCCAGTACTTC
d_gene: TRBD1
j_gene: TRBJ2-5
abundance: -
v_gene: TRBV6-5

CDR3aa: CASSQGTGAGVTDTQYF
CDR3nt: TGTGCCAGCAGCCAAGGAACGGGAGCGGGAGTGACAGATACGCAGTATTTT
d_gene: TRBD2
j_gene: TRBJ2-3
abundance: -
v_gene: TRBV4-2

CDR3aa: CASRGENQPQHF
CDR3nt: TGTGCCAGCAGAGGGGAAAATCAGCCCCAGCATTTT
d_gene: -
j_gene: TRBJ1-5
abundance: -
v_gene: TRBV2

CDR3aa: CASSFEGSGEAFF
CDR3nt: TGCGCCAGCAGCTTTGAGGGGTCGGGTGAAGCTTTCTTT
d_gene: -
j_gene: TRBJ1-1
abundance: -
v_gene: TRBV5-1

CDR3aa: CASSLGRGHTGELFF
CDR3nt: TGTGCCAGCAGTTTGGGTAGGGGGCATACCGGGGAGCTGTTTTTT
d_gene: TRBD1
j_gene: TRBJ2-2
abundance: -
v_gene: TRBV27

CDR3aa: CASSYGGQGSQRQYF
CDR3nt: TGTGCCAGCAGTTACGGGGGACAGGGGTCCCAGAGGCAGTACTTC
d_gene: TRBD1
j_gene: TRBJ2-7
abundance: once
v_gene: TRBV6-5

CDR3aa: CASSLGQGEGYGYTF
CDR3nt: TGTGCCAGCAGCCTAGGACAGGGGGAGGGCTATGGCTACACCTTC
d_gene: TRBD1
j_gene: TRBJ1-2
abundance: -
v_gene: TRBV7-2

CDR3aa: CASSPTGPPGGGTEAFF
CDR3nt: TGCGCCAGCAGCCCCACAGGGCCCCCCGGAGGTGGCACTGAAGCTTTCTTT
d_gene: -
j_gene: TRBJ1-1
abundance: -
v_gene: TRBV4-3

CDR3aa: CASSATTEAFF
CDR3nt: TGTGCCAGCAGTGCCACCACTGAAGCTTTCTTT
d_gene: -
j_gene: TRBJ1-1
abundance: -
v_gene: TRBV2

CDR3aa: CASSIKRWADTQYF
CDR3nt: TGTGCCAGTAGTATCAAAAGGTGGGCGGATACGCAGTATTTT
d_gene: -
j_gene: TRBJ2-3
abundance: -
v_gene: TRBV19

CDR3aa: CASSLTRGRDGELFF
CDR3nt: TGTGCCAGCAGCTTAACGAGGGGGCGAGACGGGGAGCTGTTTTTT
d_gene: TRBD1
j_gene: TRBJ2-2
abundance: -
v_gene: TRBV7-9

CDR3aa: CASSLGPVPYGYTF
CDR3nt: TGTGCCAGCAGCTTAGGGCCGGTACCCTATGGCTACACCTTC
d_gene: -
j_gene: TRBJ1-2
abundance: -
v_gene: TRBV7-8

CDR3aa: CASSQGYSPLHF
CDR3nt: TGTGCCAGCAGCCAAGGGTATTCACCCCTCCACTTT
d_gene: -
j_gene: TRBJ1-6
abundance: -
v_gene: TRBV5-6

CDR3aa: CASSQLRPLAGRERDTQYF
CDR3nt: TGCGCCAGCAGTCAACTCCGCCCCTTGGCTGGCCGAGAAAGAGATACGCAGTATTTT
d_gene: -
j_gene: TRBJ2-3
abundance: -
v_gene: TRBV23-1

CDR3aa: CASSLTSGTHEQYF
CDR3nt: TGTGCCAGCAGCCTTACTAGCGGGACCCACGAGCAGTACTTC
d_gene: TRBD2
j_gene: TRBJ2-7
abundance: -
v_gene: TRBV9

CDR3aa: CASRAPGRTGELFF
CDR3nt: TGTGCCAGCAGAGCACCAGGGCGCACCGGGGAGCTGTTTTTT
d_gene: -
j_gene: TRBJ2-2
abundance: -
v_gene: TRBV6-6

CDR3aa: CASSLGALPEQYF
CDR3nt: TGTGCCAGCAGTTTGGGGGCGCTACCCGAGCAGTACTTC
d_gene: -
j_gene: TRBJ2-7
abundance: -
v_gene: TRBV28

CDR3aa: CASSESPFAGGQRVETQYF
CDR3nt: TGTGCCAGCAGTGAGAGTCCGTTCGCGGGGGGCCAAAGGGTAGAGACCCAGTACTTC
d_gene: TRBD2
j_gene: TRBJ2-5
abundance: -
v_gene: TRBV2

CDR3aa: CASIGQGTIVTEAFF
CDR3nt: TGTGCCAGTATCGGACAGGGGACGATCGTAACTGAAGCTTTCTTT
d_gene: TRBD1
j_gene: TRBJ1-1
abundance: -
v_gene: TRBV19

CDR3aa: CASSPDWGAQYF
CDR3nt: TGTGCCAGCAGCCCGGACTGGGGGGCGCAGTACTTC
d_gene: -
j_gene: TRBJ2-7
abundance: -
v_gene: TRBV7-2

CDR3aa: CASSDTVATEAFF
CDR3nt: TGCGCCAGCAGCGACACGGTGGCCACTGAAGCTTTCTTT
d_gene: -
j_gene: TRBJ1-1
abundance: -
v_gene: TRBV5-1

CDR3aa: CASSPLVGGRDQETQYF
CDR3nt: TGTGCCAGCTCACCCCTAGTCGGCGGGAGAGACCAAGAGACCCAGTACTTC
d_gene: TRBD2
j_gene: TRBJ2-5
abundance: once
v_gene: TRBV18

CDR3aa: CASSVYYGAHGYTF
CDR3nt: TGTGCCAGCAGTGTCTACTACGGGGCCCATGGCTACACCTTC
d_gene: -
j_gene: TRBJ1-2
abundance: -
v_gene: TRBV27

CDR3aa: CASSDRTGVEQYF
CDR3nt: TGCGCCAGCAGTGATAGGACAGGGGTCGAGCAGTACTTC
d_gene: TRBD1
j_gene: TRBJ2-7
abundance: -
v_gene: TRBV10-1

CDR3aa: CASSYSQGVSVRYTF
CDR3nt: TGTGCCAGCAGTTACTCACAGGGAGTTTCTGTTCGCTACACCTTC
d_gene: -
j_gene: TRBJ1-2
abundance: -
v_gene: TRBV6-5

CDR3aa: CASSSGGRSGNTIYF
CDR3nt: TGTGCCAGCAGTTCTGGGGGGCGCTCTGGAAACACCATATATTTT
d_gene: -
j_gene: TRBJ1-3
abundance: -
v_gene: TRBV6-5

CDR3aa: CASSEEWTEETQYF
CDR3nt: TGTGCCAGCAGTGAAGAGTGGACAGAAGAGACCCAGTACTTC
d_gene: -
j_gene: TRBJ2-5
abundance: -
v_gene: TRBV25-1

CDR3aa: CASSLVSRLVGTEAFF
CDR3nt: TGTGCCAGCAGCCTCGTTTCGAGGTTGGTCGGCACTGAAGCTTTCTTT
d_gene: -
j_gene: TRBJ1-1
abundance: -
v_gene: TRBV7-9

CDR3aa: CAISSTGQNNSPLHF
CDR3nt: TGTGCCATCAGTAGTACTGGACAGAATAATTCACCCCTCCACTTT
d_gene: -
j_gene: TRBJ1-6
abundance: -
v_gene: TRBV10-3

CDR3aa: CATSRDRGEGNQPQHF
CDR3nt: TGTGCCACCAGCAGAGACAGGGGAGAAGGCAATCAGCCCCAGCATTTT
d_gene: -
j_gene: TRBJ1-5
abundance: -
v_gene: TRBV15

CDR3aa: CASSRDRHSYEQYF
CDR3nt: TGTGCCAGCAGCCGGGACAGACACTCCTACGAGCAGTACTTC
d_gene: TRBD1
j_gene: TRBJ2-7
abundance: -
v_gene: TRBV7-2

CDR3aa: CASSEARQGAHEQYF
CDR3nt: TGTGCCAGCAGTGAAGCGAGGCAGGGTGCCCACGAGCAGTACTTC
d_gene: -
j_gene: TRBJ2-7
abundance: -
v_gene: TRBV2

CDR3aa: CASSLAGETYEQYF
CDR3nt: TGTGCCAGCAGCTTAGCCGGGGAAACCTACGAGCAGTACTTC
d_gene: -
j_gene: TRBJ2-7
abundance: -
v_gene: TRBV7-8

CDR3aa: CASTYSVGNYGYTF
CDR3nt: TGTGCCAGCACATATTCTGTAGGGAACTATGGCTACACCTTC
d_gene: -
j_gene: TRBJ1-2
abundance: -
v_gene: TRBV2

CDR3aa: CASSFLPRGNTEAFF
CDR3nt: TGTGCCAGCAGTTTTTTACCCCGAGGGAACACTGAAGCTTTCTTT
d_gene: -
j_gene: TRBJ1-1
abundance: -
v_gene: TRBV27

CDR3aa: CASSAPGTLPGYTF
CDR3nt: TGTGCCAGCAGCGCACCCGGGACTCTCCCTGGGTACACCTTC
d_gene: -
j_gene: TRBJ1-2
abundance: -
v_gene: TRBV7-9

CDR3aa: CASTDEAFF
CDR3nt: TGTGCCAGCACCGATGAAGCTTTCTTT
d_gene: -
j_gene: TRBJ1-1
abundance: few
v_gene: TRBV6-5

CDR3aa: CASNWDREETQYF
CDR3nt: TGTGCCAGTAATTGGGACAGAGAGGAGACCCAGTACTTC
d_gene: TRBD1
j_gene: TRBJ2-5
abundance: -
v_gene: TRBV7-9

CDR3aa: CASSEGFYYEQYF
CDR3nt: TGTGCCAGCAGTGAGGGGTTCTACTACGAGCAGTACTTC
d_gene: -
j_gene: TRBJ2-7
abundance: -
v_gene: TRBV6-1

CDR3aa: CASSEHSETQYF
CDR3nt: TGTGCCAGCAGTGAACACAGCGAGACCCAGTACTTC
d_gene: -
j_gene: TRBJ2-5
abundance: -
v_gene: TRBV6-1

CDR3aa: CSVVRGSPYEQYF
CDR3nt: TGCAGCGTTGTTAGGGGAAGCCCCTACGAGCAGTACTTC
d_gene: -
j_gene: TRBJ2-7
abundance: -
v_gene: TRBV29-1

CDR3aa: CASRQRRAEAFF
CDR3nt: TGTGCCAGCAGACAGCGGCGCGCTGAAGCTTTCTTT
d_gene: -
j_gene: TRBJ1-1
abundance: -
v_gene: TRBV28

CDR3aa: CASSDTGPPASPLHF
CDR3nt: TGTGCCAGCAGTGATACCGGACCTCCGGCATCACCCCTCCACTTT
d_gene: -
j_gene: TRBJ1-6
abundance: -
v_gene: TRBV6-6

CDR3aa: CASSSGWTVKAYEQYF
CDR3nt: TGTGCCAGCAGCTCGGGTTGGACAGTAAAAGCCTACGAGCAGTACTTC
d_gene: -
j_gene: TRBJ2-7
abundance: -
v_gene: TRBV7-9

CDR3aa: CASSPKPGGAYEQYF
CDR3nt: TGTGCCAGCAGCCCCAAACCAGGGGGCGCGTACGAGCAGTACTTC
d_gene: TRBD1
j_gene: TRBJ2-7
abundance: -
v_gene: TRBV7-2

CDR3aa: CASSFGAVSSYEQYF
CDR3nt: TGTGCCAGCAGCTTCGGAGCGGTTAGCTCCTACGAGCAGTACTTC
d_gene: -
j_gene: TRBJ2-7
abundance: -
v_gene: TRBV7-8

CDR3aa: CASSSEGYTYEQYF
CDR3nt: TGTGCCAGCAGCTCCGAGGGGTATACCTACGAGCAGTACTTC
d_gene: -
j_gene: TRBJ2-7
abundance: -
v_gene: TRBV7-9

CDR3aa: CASSRTGFEQYF
CDR3nt: TGTGCCAGTAGTAGGACAGGGTTCGAGCAGTACTTC
d_gene: TRBD1
j_gene: TRBJ2-7
abundance: -
v_gene: TRBV19

CDR3aa: CASSLSWGLREQFF
CDR3nt: TGTGCCAGCAGCTTGAGTTGGGGTCTCCGGGAGCAGTTCTTC
d_gene: -
j_gene: TRBJ2-1
abundance: -
v_gene: TRBV5-6

CDR3aa: CASSRPPGQGYGYTF
CDR3nt: TGTGCCAGCAGCAGACCGCCGGGACAGGGGTATGGCTACACCTTC
d_gene: TRBD1
j_gene: TRBJ1-2
abundance: once
v_gene: TRBV2

CDR3aa: CASSINAGGGQPQHF
CDR3nt: TGTGCCAGTAGTATAAATGCAGGGGGGGGTCAGCCCCAGCATTTT
d_gene: TRBD1
j_gene: TRBJ1-5
abundance: -
v_gene: TRBV19

CDR3aa: CSVAGTSGYNEQFF
CDR3nt: TGCAGCGTTGCAGGGACTAGCGGGTACAATGAGCAGTTCTTC
d_gene: TRBD2
j_gene: TRBJ2-1
abundance: -
v_gene: TRBV29-1

CDR3aa: CATSPRDRDSHEQFF
CDR3nt: TGTGCCACCAGCCCCCGGGACAGGGACTCCCATGAGCAGTTCTTC
d_gene: TRBD1
j_gene: TRBJ2-1
abundance: -
v_gene: TRBV15

CDR3aa: CASSIPTSGGDNEQFF
CDR3nt: TGCGCCAGCAGCATACCAACTAGCGGAGGGGACAATGAGCAGTTCTTC
d_gene: TRBD2
j_gene: TRBJ2-1
abundance: -
v_gene: TRBV5-1

CDR3aa: CASSRPLENEQFF
CDR3nt: TGCGCCAGCAGCCGACCCCTAGAGAATGAGCAGTTCTTC
d_gene: -
j_gene: TRBJ2-1
abundance: -
v_gene: TRBV4-1

CDR3aa: CASSLAGADTQYF
CDR3nt: TGTGCCAGCAGCTTAGCGGGAGCAGATACGCAGTATTTT
d_gene: TRBD2
j_gene: TRBJ2-3
abundance: -
v_gene: TRBV5-4

CDR3aa: CASRGPRGLNSPLHF
CDR3nt: TGTGCCAGCAGAGGCCCGCGGGGGCTGAATTCACCCCTCCACTTT
d_gene: -
j_gene: TRBJ1-6
abundance: -
v_gene: TRBV28

CDR3aa: CASSRLPGQGRYEQYF
CDR3nt: TGTGCCAGCAGCCGACTTCCGGGACAGGGGCGTTACGAGCAGTACTTC
d_gene: TRBD1
j_gene: TRBJ2-7
abundance: -
v_gene: TRBV5-5

CDR3aa: CASSFPGAGNQPQHF
CDR3nt: TGTGCCAGCAGTTTCCCGGGGGCGGGCAATCAGCCCCAGCATTTT
d_gene: -
j_gene: TRBJ1-5
abundance: once
v_gene: TRBV28